The 18 T cell receptor beta chains given below trace back to one sample, sequenced in a study of blood T cell repertoires in COVID-19. Method: immunoSEQ multiplex PCR; TCRdb's copy keeps in-frame clones and lacks some. The sample has over 150,000 clones; about 91% are singletons. Sequenced sample: peripheral blood. Receptors originate from an older woman who had recovered from COVID-19.

V and J are TRBV12-3 or TRBV12-4 and TRBJ2-5, with no clear D. This CDR3 has 11 residues. Trimming took off 4 bases at V and 7 bases at J, with 7 bases between the two ends. The CDR3 DNA follows: TGTGCCAGCAGTTCTACGGGGACCCAGTACTTC. It is translated as CASSSTGTQYF.

CDR3 in DNA: TGCGCCAGCAGACCGGGACTAGCGGGGGGCTACGAGCAGTACTTC. Translating gives CASRPGLAGGYEQYF. The V gene is TRBV5-1, the J gene TRBJ2-7; 15 nucleotides align to TRBD2. Germline V CDR1 and CDR2: SGHRS, YFSETQ. J was trimmed by 3 bases and V by 5 bases; bases with no gene match: 3. This CDR3 is built from 15 residues.

This clone was recorded a few times. This chain links TRBV28 with TRBJ1-2; 7 bases are a match to TRBD1. V lost 7 bases and J lost 4; bases outside the gene matches: 12. The germline V gene encodes CDR1 MDHEN and CDR2 SYDVKM. The CDR3 totals 15 residues. CDR3 sequence reads: CASTEPTGSIYGYTF. The CDR3 DNA reads TGTGCCAGCACCGAACCGACAGGGTCGATCTATGGCTACACCTTC.

The CDR3, as DNA: TGCGCCAGCAGCGAACAGGGAGGGGCAGATACGCAGTATTTT. Protein product: CASSEQGGADTQYF. This chain links TRBV5-1 with TRBJ2-3; a weak D match, TRBD2 (7 bases). CDR1 is SGHRS and CDR2 is YFSETQ in the germline V gene. This CDR3 has 14 residues. V gave up 4 bases and J gave up 4 bases, with 13 bases separating them.

This rearrangement joins TRBV6-5 to TRBJ1-6, with unresolved D. V lost 0 bases and J 5 bases, leaving 11 bases between the germline ends. Germline assignment: CDR1 MNHEY and CDR2 SVGAGI. CDR3 size: 16 residues. CDR3 DNA: TGTGCCAGCAGTTACTCGTATGCAGTTAATAATTCACCCCTCCACTTT. This codes for CASSYSYAVNNSPLHF.

The rearrangement joins TRBV4-3 to TRBJ2-5; 8 nucleotides line up with TRBD1. The CDR3 has 14 residues. Germline V CDR1 and CDR2: LGHNA, YSLEER. V was pared by 5 bases and J by 5 bases, with 7 bases of the junction left unmatched. The CDR3 sequence: CASSYGTGGETQYF. CDR3 nucleotide sequence: TGCGCCAGCAGCTACGGGACAGGTGGGGAGACCCAGTACTTC.

The chain carries TRBV12-3 or TRBV12-4 and TRBJ2-5, with D unresolved. V was cut by 1 base and J by 5 bases, with 5 bases left in between. The CDR3 has 12 amino acids. The CDR3 bases are TGTGCCAGCAGTTTAGGGGCCGAGACCCAGTACTTC. This codes for CASSLGAETQYF.

V gene TRBV7-3 combines with J gene TRBJ2-1, with 10 positions matching TRBD2. V gave up 4 bases and J gave up 0 bases; unmatched junction bases: 12. Germline-derived CDR1 and CDR2 are SGHTA and FQGTGA. This CDR3 comprises 19 residues. CDR3 nucleotide sequence: TGTGCCAGCAGCTCCCTAGTAGCGGGGGGCTCCGACTCCTACAATGAGCAGTTCTTC. It translates to CASSSLVAGGSDSYNEQFF.

The CDR3 DNA is TGTGCCAGCTCACCGTCCGGGACAAGGGACACTGAAGCTTTCTTT. Its protein is CASSPSGTRDTEAFF. The rearrangement links TRBV18 to TRBJ1-1; D is possibly TRBD1 (6 bases). In germline, CDR1 is KGHSH, CDR2 LQKENI. This CDR3 has 15 amino acids. V was trimmed by 3 bases and J by 3 bases, leaving 14 bases between them.

The gene calls are TRBV28 and TRBJ2-1, with 10 bases identical to TRBD2. Per the germline V gene, CDR1 is MDHEN and CDR2 is SYDVKM. The CDR3 loop spans 17 amino acids. V shed 6 bases and J 3 bases; nucleotides not matched to a gene: 11. This chain's CDR3 is CASSLAGVTLRYNEQFF. The DNA for the CDR3 is TGTGCCAGCAGCCTAGCGGGGGTTACCCTGCGCTACAATGAGCAGTTCTTC.

The V call is TRBV30, the J call TRBJ2-7; perhaps TRBD1 as D (5 bases). CDR1 is GTSNPN and CDR2 is SVGIG in the germline V gene (reference sequence). The CDR3 has 13 amino acids. V lost 3 bases, J lost 4 bases, and 13 bases lay in between. CDR3 in amino acids: CAWRGREVYEQYF. The CDR3 region has the DNA TGTGCCTGGAGAGGCAGGGAAGTGTACGAGCAGTACTTC.

The chain couples TRBV28 to TRBJ2-4, with 7 nucleotides matching TRBD2. This CDR3 is built from 17 residues. The germline V gene has CDR1 MDHEN and CDR2 SYDVKM. After removal of 6 bases from V and 3 bases from J, the junction contained 14 bases not matched to a gene. Here the CDR3 reads CASSTFGLVNNKNIQYF. As DNA, the CDR3 is TGTGCCAGCAGCACCTTCGGACTAGTGAACAACAAAAACATTCAGTACTTC.

This chain connects TRBV5-6 to TRBJ1-3, with D possibly matching TRBD1 (6 bases). The V and J ends lost 3 bases and 4 bases respectively, with 14 bases between them. The germline CDR1 and CDR2 sequences are SGHDT and YYEEEE. The CDR3 spans 15 residues. Here the CDR3 reads CASSSLSQGGNTIYF. The CDR3 region has the DNA TGTGCCAGCAGCTCCCTTTCCCAGGGGGGAAACACCATATATTTT.

The chain couples TRBV28 to TRBJ2-7; 7 bases are shared with TRBD1. CDR3 length equals 15 residues. V shed 4 bases and J 2 bases; nucleotides not matched to a gene: 8. Looked up from germline, CDR1 is MDHEN and CDR2 is SYDVKM. The CDR3: CASSSPGQPPYEQYF. In DNA, the CDR3 is TGTGCCAGCAGTTCCCCGGGACAGCCGCCCTACGAGCAGTACTTC.

The chain joins TRBV7-3 to TRBJ1-1; possibly TRBD1 for D (6 bases). Per germline, CDR1 SGHTA and CDR2 FQGTGA. The CDR3 is 13 amino acids. Trimming removed 5 bases at V and 6 bases at J, with 13 bases between. The CDR3 protein is CASSQGQFSEAFF. In DNA form, the CDR3 reads TGTGCCAGCAGCCAAGGACAGTTCTCTGAAGCTTTCTTT.

This rearrangement joins TRBV5-4 to TRBJ2-5; 7 positions agree with TRBD1. The germline V gene has CDR1 SGHNT and CDR2 YYREEE (reference sequence). This CDR3 has 18 residues. Trimming cost V 0 bases and J 3 bases; bases outside gene matches: 14. The CDR3 DNA reads TGTGCCAGCAGCTTGGGGGGTTCAGTATTTGGGACAGAAGAGACCCAGTACTTC. It yields the protein CASSLGGSVFGTEETQYF.

This chain links TRBV5-1 with TRBJ1-1; a weak D match, TRBD1 (6 bases). The CDR3 extends over 18 amino acids. Trimming shortened V by 2 bases and J by 3 bases, and 23 bases separated the two germline ends. Germline CDR1 reads SGHRS; CDR2 reads YFSETQ. The CDR3 loop is CASSLSATPTGKDTEAFF. The CDR3 nucleotides are TGCGCCAGCAGCTTATCCGCCACTCCCACAGGGAAGGACACTGAAGCTTTCTTT. Full variable domain (rest looked up from reference TRBV5-1 and TRBJ1-1): KAGVTQTPRYLIKTRGQQVTLSCSPISGHRSVSWYQQTPGQGLQFLFEYFSETQRNKGNFPGRFSGRQFSNSRSEMNVSTLELGDSALYLCASSLSATPTGKDTEAFFGQGTRLTVV.

This clone was counted once. The chain employs TRBV6-6 and TRBJ1-5; D gene ambiguous. V was pared by 0 bases and J by 9 bases, with 12 bases between. This CDR3 contains 14 residues. CDR1 and CDR2 (germline): MNHNY, SVGAGI (reference sequence). In DNA form, the CDR3 reads TGTGCCAGCAGTTACTCCGAATCTGAGCTGCCCCAGCATTTT. The encoded protein is CASSYSESELPQHF.